This record covers a single TCR beta chain. The data belong to a study of OX40 agonist ivuxolimab in advanced cancers. Study at large: The patients received agonistic anti-OX40 (CD134) antibody ivuxolimab. Ivuxolimab doses were 0.01, 0.1, 0.3, 1.5, 3 or 10 mg/kg every 2 weeks.

Clones were read by immunoSEQ multiplex PCR, and TCRdb kept only the in-frame ones, dropping some. This table has about 17,000 clones, 80% to 90% appearing once. The sequence was obtained from an adult with an advanced solid tumor such as melanoma, head and neck, liver or kidney cancer. Sequences were derived from CD4+ or CD8+ T cells sorted from blood, sampled in a trial of the OX40 agonist ivuxolimab.

CDR3 in DNA: TGCGCCAGCAGGGAGGGGCTGAACACCGGGGAGCTGTTTTTT. The encoded protein is CASREGLNTGELFF. V gene TRBV10-2 combines with J gene TRBJ2-2; perhaps TRBD2 as D (6 bases). V lost 6 bases and J 1 base, leaving 9 bases between the germline ends. The germline V gene has CDR1 WSHSY and CDR2 SAAADI. The CDR3 runs 14 residues.